The 4 T cell receptor beta chains given below trace back to one sample, sequenced in a study of blood T cell repertoires in COVID-19. Using immunoSEQ multiplex PCR, the repertoire was profiled, and TCRdb retains in-frame clones only, with some absent. The data contain some 53,000 clones, 80% to 90% of them seen just once; the ten biggest clones take up around 5%. Source material: peripheral blood. The receptors shown here come from a man aged 60-69 years with active COVID-19.

This chain uses TRBV4-2 with TRBJ2-1, with 10 bases lining up with TRBD2. V dropped 4 bases and J dropped 11; count of bases not matched to a gene: 2. This CDR3 region has 12 residues. Germline V gives CDR1 LGHNA, CDR2 YNFKEQ. DNA of the CDR3: TGTGCCAGCAGCCCACTAGCGGGAAAGCAGTTCTTC. It yields the protein CASSPLAGKQFF.

V is TRBV6-2 or TRBV6-3 and J is TRBJ1-5; D is possibly TRBD1 (6 bases). V dropped 5 bases and J dropped 0 bases, with 14 bases sitting between them. The CDR3 runs 16 residues. Per germline, CDR1 MNHEY and CDR2 SVGEGT. The CDR3 nucleotides read TGTGCCAGCAGTCAATACACAGGGTATAGCAATCAGCCCCAGCATTTT. Translating gives CASSQYTGYSNQPQHF.

The chain combines TRBV28 with TRBJ1-6, with 7 bases aligning to TRBD1. The CDR3 extends over 16 amino acids. The V gene end was trimmed by 1 base and the J gene end by 3 bases; junction bases not matched to a gene: 3. Germline V gene lookup returns CDR1 MDHEN and CDR2 SYDVKM. The DNA for the CDR3 is TGTGCCAGCAGTTTATCCCGGGACAGCTATAATTCACCCCTCCACTTT. As protein: CASSLSRDSYNSPLHF.

DNA of the CDR3: TGTGCCAGCAGTCATCAGGGTGTGGGCAATCAGCCCCAGCATTTT. This encodes CASSHQGVGNQPQHF. This chain uses TRBV28 with TRBJ1-5; the D gene is possibly TRBD1 (5 bases). CDR3 size: 15 residues. The germline V and J ends were trimmed by 5 bases and 2 bases, with 13 bases remaining between them. Germline V gives CDR1 MDHEN, CDR2 SYDVKM. The full variable domain, with the rest looked up from reference TRBV28 and TRBJ1-5, is DVKVTQSSRYLVKRTGEKVFLECVQDMDHENMFWYRQDPGLGLRLIYFSYDVKMKEKGDIPEGYSVSREKKERFSLILESASTNQTSMYLCASSHQGVGNQPQHFGDGTRLSIL.